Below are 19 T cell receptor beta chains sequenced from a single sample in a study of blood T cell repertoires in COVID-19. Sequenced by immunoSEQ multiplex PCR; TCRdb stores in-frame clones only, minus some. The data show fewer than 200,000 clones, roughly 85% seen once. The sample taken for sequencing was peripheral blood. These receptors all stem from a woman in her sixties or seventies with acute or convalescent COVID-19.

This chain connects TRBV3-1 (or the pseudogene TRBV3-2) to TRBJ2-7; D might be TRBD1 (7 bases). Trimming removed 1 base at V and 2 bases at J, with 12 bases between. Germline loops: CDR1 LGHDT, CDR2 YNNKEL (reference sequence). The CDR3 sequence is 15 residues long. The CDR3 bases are TGTGCCAGCAGCCAAGTTACCAGGGGGGCCTACGAGCAGTACTTC. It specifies CASSQVTRGAYEQYF.

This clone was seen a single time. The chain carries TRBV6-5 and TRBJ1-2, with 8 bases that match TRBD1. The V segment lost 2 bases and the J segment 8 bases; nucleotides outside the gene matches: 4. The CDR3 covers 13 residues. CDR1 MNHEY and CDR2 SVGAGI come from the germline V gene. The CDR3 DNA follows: TGTGCCAGCAGTTACGGGCAGGGGGCAGGCTACACCTTC. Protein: CASSYGQGAGYTF.

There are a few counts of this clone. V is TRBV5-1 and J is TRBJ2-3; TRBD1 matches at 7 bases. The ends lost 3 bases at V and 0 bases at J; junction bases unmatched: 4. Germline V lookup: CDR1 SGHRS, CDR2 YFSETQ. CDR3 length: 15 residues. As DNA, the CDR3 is TGCGCCAGCAGCTACCGGGGACAGAGCACAGATACGCAGTATTTT. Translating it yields CASSYRGQSTDTQYF.

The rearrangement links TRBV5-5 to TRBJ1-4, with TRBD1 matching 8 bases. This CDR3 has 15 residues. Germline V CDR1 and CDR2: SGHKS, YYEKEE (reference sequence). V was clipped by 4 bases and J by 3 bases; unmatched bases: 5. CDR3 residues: CASSSGQGANEKLFF. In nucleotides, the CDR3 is TGTGCCAGCAGCAGCGGACAGGGAGCTAATGAAAAACTGTTTTTT.

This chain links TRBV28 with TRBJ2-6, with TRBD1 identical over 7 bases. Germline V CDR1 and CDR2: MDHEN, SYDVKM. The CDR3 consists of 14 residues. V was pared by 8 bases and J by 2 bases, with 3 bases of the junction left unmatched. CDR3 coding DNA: TGTGCCAGCCTAAGGGGGCCTGGGGCCAACGTCCTGACTTTC. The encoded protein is CASLRGPGANVLTF.

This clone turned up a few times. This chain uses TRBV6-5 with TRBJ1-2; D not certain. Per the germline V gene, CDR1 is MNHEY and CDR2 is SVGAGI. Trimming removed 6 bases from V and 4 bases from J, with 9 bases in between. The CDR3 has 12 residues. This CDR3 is CASSDRSYGYTF. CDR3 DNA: TGTGCCAGCAGCGACCGGAGCTATGGCTACACCTTC.

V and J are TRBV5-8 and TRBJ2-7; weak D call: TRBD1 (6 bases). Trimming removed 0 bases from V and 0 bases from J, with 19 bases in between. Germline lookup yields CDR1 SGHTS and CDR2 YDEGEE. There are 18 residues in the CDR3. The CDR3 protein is CASSLGATGHSSSYEQYF. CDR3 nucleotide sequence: TGTGCCAGCAGCTTGGGAGCTACGGGACATTCGAGCTCCTACGAGCAGTACTTC.

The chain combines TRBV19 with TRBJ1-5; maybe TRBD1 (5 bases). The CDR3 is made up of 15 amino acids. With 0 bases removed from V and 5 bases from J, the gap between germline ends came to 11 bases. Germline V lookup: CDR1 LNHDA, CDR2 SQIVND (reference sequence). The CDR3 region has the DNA TGTGCCAGTAGTATAGAATGGCGCAGGGATCAGCCCCAGCATTTT. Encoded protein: CASSIEWRRDQPQHF.

CDR3: CASSQMGASGRSPNEQFF. The CDR3 nucleotides read TGTGCCAGCAGCCAAATGGGGGCTAGCGGGAGGTCGCCAAATGAGCAGTTCTTC. The chain has TRBV7-9 and TRBJ2-1; 11 bases fit TRBD2. V shed 5 bases and J 7 bases; nucleotides not matched to a gene: 16. The germline CDR1 and CDR2 sequences are SEHNR and FQNEAQ (reference sequence). This CDR3 comprises 18 residues.

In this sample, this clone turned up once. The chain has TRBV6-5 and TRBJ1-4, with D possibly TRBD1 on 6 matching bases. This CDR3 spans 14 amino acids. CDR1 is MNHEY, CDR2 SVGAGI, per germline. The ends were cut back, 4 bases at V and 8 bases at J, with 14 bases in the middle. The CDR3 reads CASSSTGRREKLFF. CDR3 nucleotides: TGTGCCAGCAGTTCTACAGGGCGGCGGGAAAAACTGTTTTTT.

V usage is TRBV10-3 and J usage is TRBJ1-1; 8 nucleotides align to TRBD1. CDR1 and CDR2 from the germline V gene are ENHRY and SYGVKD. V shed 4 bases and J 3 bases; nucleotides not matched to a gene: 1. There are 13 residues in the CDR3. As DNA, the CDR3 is TGTGCCATCAGTGTGACAGGGGACACTGAAGCTTTCTTT. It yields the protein CAISVTGDTEAFF.

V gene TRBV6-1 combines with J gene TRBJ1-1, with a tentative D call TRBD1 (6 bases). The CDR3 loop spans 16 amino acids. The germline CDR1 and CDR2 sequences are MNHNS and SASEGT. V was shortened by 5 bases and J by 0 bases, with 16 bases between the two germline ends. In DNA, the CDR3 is TGTGCCAGCAGTCAAGGGGGGGGAACCATGAACACTGAAGCTTTCTTT. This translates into CASSQGGGTMNTEAFF.

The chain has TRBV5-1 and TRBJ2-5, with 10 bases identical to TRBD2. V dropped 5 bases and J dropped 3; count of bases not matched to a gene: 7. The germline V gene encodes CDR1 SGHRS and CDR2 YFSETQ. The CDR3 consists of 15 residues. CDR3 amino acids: CASRTSGTSEETQYF. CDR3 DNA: TGCGCCAGCAGAACCTCGGGGACTAGCGAAGAGACCCAGTACTTC.

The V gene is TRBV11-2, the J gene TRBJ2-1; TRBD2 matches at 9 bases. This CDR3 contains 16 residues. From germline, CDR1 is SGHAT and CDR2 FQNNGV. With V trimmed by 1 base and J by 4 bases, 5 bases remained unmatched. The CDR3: CASSLGSGSTYNEQFF. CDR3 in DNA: TGTGCCAGCAGCTTAGGTAGCGGGAGTACTTACAATGAGCAGTTCTTC. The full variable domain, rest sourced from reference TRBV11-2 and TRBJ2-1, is EAGVAQSPRYKIIEKRQSVAFWCNPISGHATLYWYQQILGQGPKLLIQFQNNGVVDDSQLPKDRFSAERLKGVDSTLKIQPAKLEDSAVYLCASSLGSGSTYNEQFFGPGTRLTVL.

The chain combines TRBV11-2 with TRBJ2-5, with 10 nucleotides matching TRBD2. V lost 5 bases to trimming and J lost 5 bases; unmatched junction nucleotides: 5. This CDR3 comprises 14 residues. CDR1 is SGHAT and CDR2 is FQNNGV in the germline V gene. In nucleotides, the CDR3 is TGTGCCAGCAGCCCTAGCGGGAGAGGGGAGACCCAGTACTTC. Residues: CASSPSGRGETQYF.

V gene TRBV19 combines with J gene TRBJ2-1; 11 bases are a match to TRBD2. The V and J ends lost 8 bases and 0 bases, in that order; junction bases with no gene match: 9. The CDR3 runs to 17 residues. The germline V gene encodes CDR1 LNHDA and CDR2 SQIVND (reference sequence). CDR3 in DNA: TGTGCCAGTTCTAGCGGGAGGACCACGAGCTCCTACAATGAGCAGTTCTTC. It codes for CASSSGRTTSSYNEQFF.

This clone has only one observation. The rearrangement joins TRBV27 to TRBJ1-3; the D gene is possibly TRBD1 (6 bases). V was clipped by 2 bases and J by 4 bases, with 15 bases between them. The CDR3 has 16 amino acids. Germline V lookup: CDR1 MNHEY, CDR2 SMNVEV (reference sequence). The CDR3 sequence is CASSLGGPARGNTIYF. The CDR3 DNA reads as TGTGCCAGCAGTTTAGGGGGCCCGGCAAGGGGAAACACCATATATTTT.

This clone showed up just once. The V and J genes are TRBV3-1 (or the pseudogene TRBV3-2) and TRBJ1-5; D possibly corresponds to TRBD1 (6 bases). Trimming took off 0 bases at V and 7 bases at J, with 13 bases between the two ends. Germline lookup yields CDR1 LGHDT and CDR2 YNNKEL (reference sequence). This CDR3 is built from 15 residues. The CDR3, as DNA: TGTGCCAGCAGCCAAGAGTCGGGGGGGCACCAGCCCCAGCATTTT. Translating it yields CASSQESGGHQPQHF.

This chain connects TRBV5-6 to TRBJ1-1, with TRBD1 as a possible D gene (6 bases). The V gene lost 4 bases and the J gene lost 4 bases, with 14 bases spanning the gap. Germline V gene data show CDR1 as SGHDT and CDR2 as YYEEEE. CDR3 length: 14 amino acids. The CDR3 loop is CASSRRGGGTEAFF. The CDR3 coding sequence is TGTGCCAGCAGCCGCAGAGGGGGTGGCACTGAAGCTTTCTTT.